The clone carrying this T cell receptor beta chain has only a few counts. The TCRbeta library was prepared with unique molecular identifiers. One entry per CDR3 protein, called by TCRdb with MiXCR from the PCR reads. This sample carries hundreds of thousands of distinct CDR3 sequences, under 12% of them seen once, and the ten largest clones take around 4%. The data originate from a study of T-cell reconstitution after alpha-beta-depleted transplantation in children. The CDR3 is 13 amino acids. Germline V gives CDR1 ENHRY, CDR2 SYGVKD. The V and J ends lost 0 bases and 2 bases respectively, with 4 bases between them.

Material: PBMCs from the stem cell graft donor, obtained from the stem cell graft. The source of this sequence is a human donor who donated a stem cell graft to a child with acute myeloid leukemia. This chain links TRBV10-3 with TRBJ2-5; D gene uncertain. The CDR3 spells CAISESYQETQYF. CDR3 DNA sequence: TGTGCCATCAGTGAGTCGTATCAAGAGACCCAGTACTTC.